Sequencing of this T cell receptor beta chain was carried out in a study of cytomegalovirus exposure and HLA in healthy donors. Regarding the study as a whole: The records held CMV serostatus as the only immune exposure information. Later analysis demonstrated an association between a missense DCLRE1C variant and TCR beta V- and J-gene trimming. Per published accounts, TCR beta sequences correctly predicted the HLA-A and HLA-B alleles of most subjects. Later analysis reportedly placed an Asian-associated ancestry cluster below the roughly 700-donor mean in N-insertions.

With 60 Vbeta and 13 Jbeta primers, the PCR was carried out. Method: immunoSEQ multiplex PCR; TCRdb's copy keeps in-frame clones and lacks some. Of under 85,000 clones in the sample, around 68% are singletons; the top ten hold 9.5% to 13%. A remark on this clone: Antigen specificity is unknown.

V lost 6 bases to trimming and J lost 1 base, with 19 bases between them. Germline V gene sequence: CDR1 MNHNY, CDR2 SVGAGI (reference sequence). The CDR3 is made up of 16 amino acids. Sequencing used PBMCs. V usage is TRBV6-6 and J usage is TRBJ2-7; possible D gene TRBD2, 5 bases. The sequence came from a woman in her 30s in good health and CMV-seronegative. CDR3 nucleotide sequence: TGTGCCAGCAGCACCATGGGAGCGGAACTTTCCTACGAGCAGTACTTC. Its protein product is CASSTMGAELSYEQYF.